This T cell receptor (beta chain) was recovered during a study of cytomegalovirus exposure and HLA in healthy donors. Amplification used 60 Vbeta primers and 13 Jbeta primers. The method was immunoSEQ multiplex PCR; TCRdb's version includes in-frame clones alone and lacks a portion of them. The data show fewer than 150,000 clones, 60% to 85% seen once. CDR3 length equals 14 residues. CDR1 and CDR2 from the germline V gene are MRHNA and SNTAGT. V was pared by 5 bases and J by 7 bases, with 15 bases between. This clone was seen only a few times. Its target is not known. Healthy bone marrow donors made up the donors. Broader study findings: For most TCR beta V segments, an earlier analysis put the productive rate at about 87% or about 30% of the time.

Source material: PBMCs. The receptor was isolated from a male donor in good health and CMV-seronegative. The chain has TRBV6-4 and TRBJ2-1; possible D gene TRBD2, 7 bases. CDR3 nucleotide sequence: TGTGCCAGCAGTAAGGGGGAGGGCGGTAATGAGCAGTTCTTC. Protein: CASSKGEGGNEQFF.